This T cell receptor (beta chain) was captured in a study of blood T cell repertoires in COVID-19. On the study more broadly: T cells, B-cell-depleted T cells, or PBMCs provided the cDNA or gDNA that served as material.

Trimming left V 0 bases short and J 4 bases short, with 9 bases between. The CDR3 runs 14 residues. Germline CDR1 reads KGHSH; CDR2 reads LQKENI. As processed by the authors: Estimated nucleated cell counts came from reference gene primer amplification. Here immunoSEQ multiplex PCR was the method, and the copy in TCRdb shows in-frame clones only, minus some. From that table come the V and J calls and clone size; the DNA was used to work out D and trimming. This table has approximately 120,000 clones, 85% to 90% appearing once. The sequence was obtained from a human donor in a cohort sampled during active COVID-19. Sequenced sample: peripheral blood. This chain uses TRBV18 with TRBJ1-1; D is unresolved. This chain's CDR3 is CASSPPSRRTEAFF. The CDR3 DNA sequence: TGTGCCAGCTCACCACCTTCTAGGCGCACTGAAGCTTTCTTT.